This T cell receptor beta chain was documented in a study of blood T cell repertoires in COVID-19. Sequencing used immunoSEQ multiplex PCR; TCRdb keeps in-frame clones, though not all of them. The table has 300,000 to 400,000 clones, just over 85% seen once; the top ten hold 3.5% to 4.5%. The germline CDR1 and CDR2 sequences are LNHDA and SQIVND (reference sequence). Trimming left V 5 bases short and J 7 bases short, with 15 bases between. The CDR3 totals 14 residues. Sequencing was carried out using PBMCs or T cells enriched from blood (not recorded which). This clonotype was sampled from a middle-aged woman with acute COVID-19. This sequence joins TRBV19 and TRBJ1-5; no clear D. This chain's CDR3 is CASSSSTPTQPQHF. The CDR3, as DNA: TGTGCCAGTAGTTCTAGTACACCAACCCAGCCCCAGCATTTT.